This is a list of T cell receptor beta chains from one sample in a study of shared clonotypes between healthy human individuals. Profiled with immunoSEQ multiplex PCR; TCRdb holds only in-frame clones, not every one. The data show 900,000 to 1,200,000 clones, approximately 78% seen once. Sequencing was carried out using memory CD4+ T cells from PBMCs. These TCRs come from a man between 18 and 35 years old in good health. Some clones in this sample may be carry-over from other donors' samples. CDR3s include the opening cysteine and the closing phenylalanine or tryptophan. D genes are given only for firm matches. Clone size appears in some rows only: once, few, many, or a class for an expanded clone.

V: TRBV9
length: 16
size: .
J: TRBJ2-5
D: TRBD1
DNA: TGTGCCAGCAGCGTAGGGGGTCTAGGGGGCACAGAGACCCAGTACTTC
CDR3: CASSVGGLGGTETQYF

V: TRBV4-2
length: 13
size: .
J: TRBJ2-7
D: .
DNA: TGTGCCAGCAGCTCCACCCCGACTTACGAGCAGTACTTC
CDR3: CASSSTPTYEQYF

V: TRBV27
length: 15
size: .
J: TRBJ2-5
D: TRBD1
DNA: TGTGCCAGCCATCCCGGGACAGGGCTACAAGAGACCCAGTACTTC
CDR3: CASHPGTGLQETQYF

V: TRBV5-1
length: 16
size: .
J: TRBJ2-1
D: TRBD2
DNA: TGCGCCAGCAGCTTGCCGGTAGCGGGAGGGCCCTATGAGCAGTTCTTC
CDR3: CASSLPVAGGPYEQFF

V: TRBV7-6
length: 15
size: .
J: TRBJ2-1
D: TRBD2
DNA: TGTGCCAGCAGCTTTGCGGGAGGGCCGAACAATGAGCAGTTCTTC
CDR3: CASSFAGGPNNEQFF

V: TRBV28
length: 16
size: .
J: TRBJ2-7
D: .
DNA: TGTGCCAGCAGCCCCCAGTTAGAAGCTTTTACCTACGAGCAGTACTTC
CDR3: CASSPQLEAFTYEQYF

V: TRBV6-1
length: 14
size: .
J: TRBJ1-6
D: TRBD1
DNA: TGTGCCAGCAAACCCGGGACAGGGAATTCACCCCTCCACTTT
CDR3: CASKPGTGNSPLHF

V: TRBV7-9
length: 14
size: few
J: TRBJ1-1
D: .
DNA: TGTGCCAGCAGCTTATATCAGGGCGGCACTGAAGCTTTCTTT
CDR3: CASSLYQGGTEAFF

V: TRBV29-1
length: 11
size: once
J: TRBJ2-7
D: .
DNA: TGCAGCGTTCGCGGCTACTACGAGCAGTACTTC
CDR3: CSVRGYYEQYF

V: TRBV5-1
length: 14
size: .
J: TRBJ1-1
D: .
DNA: TGCGCCAGCAGAAACAGCGGGGCGAACACTGAAGCTTTCTTT
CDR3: CASRNSGANTEAFF

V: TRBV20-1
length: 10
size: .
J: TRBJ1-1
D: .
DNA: TGCAGTGCTCTACGGACCAAGGCTTTCTTT
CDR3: CSALRTKAFF

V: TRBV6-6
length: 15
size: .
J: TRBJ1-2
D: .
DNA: TGTGCCAGCAGTTACTTACAGGCCCCTAACTATGGCTACACCTTC
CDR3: CASSYLQAPNYGYTF

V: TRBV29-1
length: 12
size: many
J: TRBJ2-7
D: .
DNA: TGCAGCGTTGGGGCAGGAAAATACGAGCAGTACTTC
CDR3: CSVGAGKYEQYF

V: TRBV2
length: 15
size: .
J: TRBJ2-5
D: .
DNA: TGTGCCAGCACCAGCCTAGGGGGGAACCTGGGTACCCAGTACTTC
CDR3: CASTSLGGNLGTQYF

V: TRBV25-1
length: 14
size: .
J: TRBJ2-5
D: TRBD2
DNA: TGTGCCAGCAGTATGCCGGGACTAGTGGAGACCCAGTACTTC
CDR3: CASSMPGLVETQYF

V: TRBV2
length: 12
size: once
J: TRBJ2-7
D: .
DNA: TGTGCCAGCAGTGAACTGGGCGGTGAGCAGTACTTC
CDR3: CASSELGGEQYF

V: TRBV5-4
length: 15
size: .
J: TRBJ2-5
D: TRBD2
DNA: TGTGCCAGCAGCCCGTCGGGGACTAACCAAGAGACCCAGTACTTC
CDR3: CASSPSGTNQETQYF

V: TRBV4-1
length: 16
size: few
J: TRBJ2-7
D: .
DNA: TGCGCCAGCAGCCAAGATTTCAGACAGGAGGCCTACGAGCAGTACTTC
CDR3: CASSQDFRQEAYEQYF

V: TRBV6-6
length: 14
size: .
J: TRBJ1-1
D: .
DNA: TGTGCCAGCAGTTACGCGGGACAGAACACTGAAGCTTTCTTT
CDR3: CASSYAGQNTEAFF

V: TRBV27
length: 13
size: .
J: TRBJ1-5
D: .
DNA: TGTGCCAGCAGTTTATCGCGGGGGCGGCCCCAGCATTTT
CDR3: CASSLSRGRPQHF

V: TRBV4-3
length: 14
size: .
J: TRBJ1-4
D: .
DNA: TGCGCCAGCAGCCAACGGACAAGTAATGAAAAACTGTTTTTT
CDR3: CASSQRTSNEKLFF

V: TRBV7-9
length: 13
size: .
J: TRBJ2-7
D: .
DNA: TGTGCCAGCAGCTTGGACCCTACCACCGAGCAGTACTTC
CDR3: CASSLDPTTEQYF

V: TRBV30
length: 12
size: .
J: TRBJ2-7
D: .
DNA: TGTGCCTGGGCCCTAGACAGATACGAGCAGTACTTC
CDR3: CAWALDRYEQYF

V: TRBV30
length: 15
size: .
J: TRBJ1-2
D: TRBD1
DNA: TGTGCCTGGAGACTACCGGGACAGGGAAACTATGGCTACACCTTC
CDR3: CAWRLPGQGNYGYTF

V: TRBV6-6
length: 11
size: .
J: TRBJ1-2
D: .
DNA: TGTGCCAGCCGCTCACAGGGAGGCTACACCTTC
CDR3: CASRSQGGYTF

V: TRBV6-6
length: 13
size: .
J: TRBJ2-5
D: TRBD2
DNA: TGTGCCAGCAGTTACACCGGGGGGATCGCCCAGTACTTC
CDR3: CASSYTGGIAQYF

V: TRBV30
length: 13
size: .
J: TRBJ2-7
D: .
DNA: TGTGCCTGGAGTCAGAGAAGGGCCTACGAGCAGTACTTC
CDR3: CAWSQRRAYEQYF

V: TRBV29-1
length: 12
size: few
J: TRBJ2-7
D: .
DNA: TGCAGCGTTGATTCGCTTGGAGACGAGCAGTACTTC
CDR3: CSVDSLGDEQYF

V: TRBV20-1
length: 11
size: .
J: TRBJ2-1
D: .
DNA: TGCAGTGCCCCCCCGGGCGATGAGCAGTTCTTC
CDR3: CSAPPGDEQFF

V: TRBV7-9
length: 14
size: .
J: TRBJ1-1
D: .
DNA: TGTGCCAGCAGCCCCGTCGGGGTTAGGCCTGAAGCTTTCTTT
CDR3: CASSPVGVRPEAFF

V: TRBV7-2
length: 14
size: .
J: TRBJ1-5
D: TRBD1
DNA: TGTGCCAGCAGGAGGGACAGGGTCAATCAGCCCCAGCATTTT
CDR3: CASRRDRVNQPQHF

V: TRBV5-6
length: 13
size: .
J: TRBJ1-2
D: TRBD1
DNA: TGTGCCAGCAGCCCGGGACAGGGGGCTGGCTACACCTTC
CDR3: CASSPGQGAGYTF

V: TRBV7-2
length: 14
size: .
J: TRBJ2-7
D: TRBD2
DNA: TGTGCCAGCAGCCGGCTAGCGGGAGCTTACGAGCAGTACTTC
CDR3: CASSRLAGAYEQYF

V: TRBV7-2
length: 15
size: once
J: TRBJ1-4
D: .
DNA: TGTGCCAGCAGCTTAGCGGTACAGTACAATGAAAAACTGTTTTTT
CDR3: CASSLAVQYNEKLFF

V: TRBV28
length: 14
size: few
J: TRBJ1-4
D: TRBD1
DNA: TGTGCCAGCAGTTTACCGCAGGGGGATGAAAAACTGTTTTTT
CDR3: CASSLPQGDEKLFF